This TCR beta chain is from a study of tumor-infiltrating lymphocytes in oesophageal squamous cell carcinoma. The table lists this clonotype with a few counts. TCRdb called the PCR reads again in MiXCR, with one record for every CDR3 protein. Altogether some 10,000 distinct CDR3 sequences are present, around half being singletons, with the ten largest covering about 25%. This CDR3 comprises 19 residues. V lost 1 base, J lost 3 bases, and 9 bases stayed unmatched. Per germline, CDR1 LNHDA and CDR2 SQIVND (reference sequence). The clonotype was recovered from a male donor with esophageal squamous cell carcinoma. The chain has TRBV19 and TRBJ2-2; 12 bases align to TRBD2. The source material was esophageal tumor tissue. CDR3 sequence (DNA): TGTGCCAGTAGTATAGTGGCTAGCGGGAGGGCCGGGGACACCGGGGAGCTGTTTTTT. This gives the protein CASSIVASGRAGDTGELFF.